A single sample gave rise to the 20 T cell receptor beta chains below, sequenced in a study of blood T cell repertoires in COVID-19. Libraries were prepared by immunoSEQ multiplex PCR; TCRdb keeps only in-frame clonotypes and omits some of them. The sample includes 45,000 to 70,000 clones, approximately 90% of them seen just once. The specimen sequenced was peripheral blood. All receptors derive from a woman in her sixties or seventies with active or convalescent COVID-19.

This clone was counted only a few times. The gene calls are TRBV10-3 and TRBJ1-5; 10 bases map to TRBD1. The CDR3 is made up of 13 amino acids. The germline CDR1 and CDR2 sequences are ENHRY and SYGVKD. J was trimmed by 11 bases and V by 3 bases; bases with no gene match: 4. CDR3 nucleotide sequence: TGTGCCATCAGTGATGGACAGGGGGAGTCCCAGCATTTT. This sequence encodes CAISDGQGESQHF.

CDR3 amino acids: CASKKYGQNTEAFF. Written as DNA, the CDR3 is TGTGCCAGCAAAAAGTACGGACAAAACACTGAAGCTTTCTTT. The chain joins TRBV25-1 to TRBJ1-1, with TRBD1 as a possible D gene (5 bases). CDR3 size: 14 residues. The germline V and J ends were trimmed by 7 bases and 2 bases, with 14 bases remaining between them. The V gene's germline CDR1 is MGHDK and CDR2 SYGVNS.

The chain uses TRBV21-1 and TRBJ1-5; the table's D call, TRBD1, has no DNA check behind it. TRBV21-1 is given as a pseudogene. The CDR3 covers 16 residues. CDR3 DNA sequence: TGTGCCAGCAACAAAATCAGGGGGCGCTTTAGTCAGCCCCAGCATTTT. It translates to CASNKIRGRFSQPQHF.

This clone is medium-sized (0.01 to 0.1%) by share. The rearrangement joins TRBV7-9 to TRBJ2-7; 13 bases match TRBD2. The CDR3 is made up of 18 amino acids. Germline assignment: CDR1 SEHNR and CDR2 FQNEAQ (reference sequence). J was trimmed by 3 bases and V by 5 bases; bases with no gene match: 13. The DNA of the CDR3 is TGTGCCAGCAGCCTTGAGCCCGGACTAGCGGGGGTTTACTACGAGCAGTACTTC. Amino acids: CASSLEPGLAGVYYEQYF.

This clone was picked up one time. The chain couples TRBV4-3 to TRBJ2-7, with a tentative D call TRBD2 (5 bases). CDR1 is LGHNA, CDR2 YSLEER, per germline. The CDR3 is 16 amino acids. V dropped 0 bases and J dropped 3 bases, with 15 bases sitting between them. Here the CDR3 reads CASSQESGVANYEQYF. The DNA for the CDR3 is TGCGCCAGCAGCCAAGAGTCCGGGGTAGCGAACTACGAGCAGTACTTC.

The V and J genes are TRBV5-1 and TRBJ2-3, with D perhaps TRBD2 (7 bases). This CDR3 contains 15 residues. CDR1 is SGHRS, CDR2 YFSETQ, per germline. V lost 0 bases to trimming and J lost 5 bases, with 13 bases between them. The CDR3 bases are TGCGCCAGCAGCTTGGGCCGGGGGGCAGGAGATACGCAGTATTTT. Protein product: CASSLGRGAGDTQYF. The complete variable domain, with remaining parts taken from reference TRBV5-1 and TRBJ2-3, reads KAGVTQTPRYLIKTRGQQVTLSCSPISGHRSVSWYQQTPGQGLQFLFEYFSETQRNKGNFPGRFSGRQFSNSRSEMNVSTLELGDSALYLCASSLGRGAGDTQYFGPGTRLTVL.

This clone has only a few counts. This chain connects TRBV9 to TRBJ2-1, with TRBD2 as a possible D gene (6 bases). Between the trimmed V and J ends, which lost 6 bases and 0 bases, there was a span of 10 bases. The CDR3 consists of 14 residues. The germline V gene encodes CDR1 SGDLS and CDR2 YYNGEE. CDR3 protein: CASKATSSYNEQFF. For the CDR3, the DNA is TGTGCCAGCAAGGCGACTAGCTCCTACAATGAGCAGTTCTTC.

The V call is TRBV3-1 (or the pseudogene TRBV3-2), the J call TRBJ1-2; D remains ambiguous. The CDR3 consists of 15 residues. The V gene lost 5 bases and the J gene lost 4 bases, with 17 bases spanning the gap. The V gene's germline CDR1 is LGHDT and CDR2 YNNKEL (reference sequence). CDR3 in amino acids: CASSWAAEATYGYTF. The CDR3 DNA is TGTGCCAGCAGCTGGGCGGCGGAGGCGACCTATGGCTACACCTTC.

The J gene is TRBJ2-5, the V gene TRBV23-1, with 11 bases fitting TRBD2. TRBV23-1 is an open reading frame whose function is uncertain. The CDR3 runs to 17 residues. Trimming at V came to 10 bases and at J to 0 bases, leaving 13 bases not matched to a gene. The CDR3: CATVGTTSGRNQETQYF. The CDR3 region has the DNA TGCGCCACCGTCGGGACCACTAGCGGGAGAAACCAAGAGACCCAGTACTTC.

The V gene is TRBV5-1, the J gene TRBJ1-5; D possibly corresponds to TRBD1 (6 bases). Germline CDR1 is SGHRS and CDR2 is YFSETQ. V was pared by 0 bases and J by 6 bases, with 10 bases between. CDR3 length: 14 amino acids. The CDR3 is CASSLEQGGQPQHF. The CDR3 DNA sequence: TGCGCCAGCAGCTTGGAACAGGGTGGTCAGCCCCAGCATTTT. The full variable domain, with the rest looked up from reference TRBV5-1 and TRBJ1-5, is KAGVTQTPRYLIKTRGQQVTLSCSPISGHRSVSWYQQTPGQGLQFLFEYFSETQRNKGNFPGRFSGRQFSNSRSEMNVSTLELGDSALYLCASSLEQGGQPQHFGDGTRLSIL.

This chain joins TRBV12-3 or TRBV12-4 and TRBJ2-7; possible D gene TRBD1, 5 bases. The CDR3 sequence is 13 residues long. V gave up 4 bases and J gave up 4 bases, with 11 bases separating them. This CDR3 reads CASSSSGLYEQYF. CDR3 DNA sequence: TGTGCCAGCAGTTCATCAGGGCTATACGAGCAGTACTTC.

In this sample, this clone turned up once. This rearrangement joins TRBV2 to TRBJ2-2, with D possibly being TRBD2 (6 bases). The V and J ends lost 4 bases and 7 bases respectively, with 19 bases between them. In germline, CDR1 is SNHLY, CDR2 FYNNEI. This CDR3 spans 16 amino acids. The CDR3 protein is CASSVVGVRRGGELFF. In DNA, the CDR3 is TGTGCCAGCAGTGTAGTCGGGGTCCGGCGGGGCGGGGAGCTGTTTTTT.

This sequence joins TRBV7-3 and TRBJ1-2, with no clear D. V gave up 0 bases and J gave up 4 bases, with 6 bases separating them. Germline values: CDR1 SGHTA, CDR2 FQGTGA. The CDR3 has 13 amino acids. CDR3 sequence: CASSLTRGYGYTF. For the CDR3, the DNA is TGTGCCAGCAGCTTAACTAGAGGCTATGGCTACACCTTC.

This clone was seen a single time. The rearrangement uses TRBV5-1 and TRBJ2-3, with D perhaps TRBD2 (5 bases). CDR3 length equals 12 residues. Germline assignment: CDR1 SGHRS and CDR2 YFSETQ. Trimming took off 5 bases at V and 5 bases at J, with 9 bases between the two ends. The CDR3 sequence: CASRREGDTQYF. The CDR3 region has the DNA TGCGCCAGCAGAAGAGAGGGAGATACGCAGTATTTT.

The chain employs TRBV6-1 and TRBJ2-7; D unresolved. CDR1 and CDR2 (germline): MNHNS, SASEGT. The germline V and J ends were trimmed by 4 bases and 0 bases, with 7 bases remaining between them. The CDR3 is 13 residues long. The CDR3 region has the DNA TGTGCCAGCAGTGCAGCTATCTCCTACGAGCAGTACTTC. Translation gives CASSAAISYEQYF.

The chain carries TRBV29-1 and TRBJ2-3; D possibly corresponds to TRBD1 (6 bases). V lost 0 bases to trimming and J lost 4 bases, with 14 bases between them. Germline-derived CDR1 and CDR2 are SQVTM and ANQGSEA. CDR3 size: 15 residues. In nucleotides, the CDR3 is TGCAGCGTTGAAGAGGACTCAGGGGTGGCAGATACGCAGTATTTT. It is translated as CSVEEDSGVADTQYF.

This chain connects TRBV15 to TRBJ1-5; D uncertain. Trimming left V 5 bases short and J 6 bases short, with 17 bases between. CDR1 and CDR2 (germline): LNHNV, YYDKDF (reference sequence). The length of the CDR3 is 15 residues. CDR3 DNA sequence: TGTGCCACCAGCTCAGAAGTCCAAGAGGGTCAGCCCCAGCATTTT. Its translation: CATSSEVQEGQPQHF.

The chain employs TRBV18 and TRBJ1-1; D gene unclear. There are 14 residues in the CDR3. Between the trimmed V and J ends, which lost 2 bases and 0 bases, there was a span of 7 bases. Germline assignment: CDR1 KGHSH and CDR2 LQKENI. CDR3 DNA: TGTGCCAGCTCACCAGCGTCACTGAACACTGAAGCTTTCTTT. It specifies CASSPASLNTEAFF. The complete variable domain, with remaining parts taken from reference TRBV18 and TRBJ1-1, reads NAGVMQNPRHLVRRRGQEARLRCSPMKGHSHVYWYRQLPEEGLKFMVYLQKENIIDESGMPKERFSAEFPKEGPSILRIQQVVRGDSAAYFCASSPASLNTEAFFGQGTRLTVV.

The CDR3 DNA reads as TGTGCCAGCAAAGCCGGGACTAGGGAGAATGAGCAGTTCTTC. Translating gives CASKAGTRENEQFF. The V gene is TRBV5-4, the J gene TRBJ2-1; 8 bases fit TRBD2. J gave up 7 bases and V 6 bases, and 9 bases lay outside the gene matches. The CDR3 is 14 residues long. Germline V gene lookup returns CDR1 SGHNT and CDR2 YYREEE (reference sequence).

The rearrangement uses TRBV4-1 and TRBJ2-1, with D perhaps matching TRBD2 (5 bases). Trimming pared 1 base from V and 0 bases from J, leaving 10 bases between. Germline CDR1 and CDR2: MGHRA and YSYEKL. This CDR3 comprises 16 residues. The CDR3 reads CASSQGSANSYNEQFF. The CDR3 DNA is TGCGCCAGCAGCCAAGGTAGCGCAAACTCCTACAATGAGCAGTTCTTC.